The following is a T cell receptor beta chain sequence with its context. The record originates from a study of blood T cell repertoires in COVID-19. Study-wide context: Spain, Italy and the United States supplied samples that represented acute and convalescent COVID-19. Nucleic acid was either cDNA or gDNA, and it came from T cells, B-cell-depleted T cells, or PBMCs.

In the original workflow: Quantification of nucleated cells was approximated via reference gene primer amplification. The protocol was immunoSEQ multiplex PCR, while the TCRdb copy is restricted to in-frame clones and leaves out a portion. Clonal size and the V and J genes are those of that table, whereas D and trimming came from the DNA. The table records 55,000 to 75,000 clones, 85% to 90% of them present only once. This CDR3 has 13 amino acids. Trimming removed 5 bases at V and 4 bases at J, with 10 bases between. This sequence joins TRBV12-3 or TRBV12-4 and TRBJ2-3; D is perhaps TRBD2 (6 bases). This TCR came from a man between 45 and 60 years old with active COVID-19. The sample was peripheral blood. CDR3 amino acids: CASSRRGADTQYF. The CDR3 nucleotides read TGTGCCAGCAGTCGGCGGGGCGCAGATACGCAGTATTTT.